This TCR beta chain was identified in a study of shared clonotypes between healthy human individuals. Study-wide background: Serving as donors were a couple of women and a few men, whose ages spanned 18 to 49.

Study-level results: A limitation of the genetic and exposure-history diversity represented arose from few donors.

With regard to this clone: The antigen is not known. Other DNA sequences in the same sample also yield this CDR3.

The authors distributed each subset's genomic DNA evenly over several immunoSEQ plates. Some clones are missing from TCRdb's copy, which holds only in-frame ones; the method was immunoSEQ multiplex PCR. Altogether 2.3 million or so clones are present, more than 80% being singletons, with the ten largest covering 0.35% to 0.45%. The CDR3 has 15 amino acids. Germline V CDR1 and CDR2: MDHEN, SYDVKM. V shed 2 bases and J shed 1 base, with 9 bases lying between them. The rearrangement links TRBV28 to TRBJ1-5; D is possibly TRBD1 (6 bases). This sequence was found in a man aged 18 to 35 in good health. Some clones in this sample may be carry-over from other donors' samples. The sample was naive CD4+ T cells from PBMCs. Subset defined: CD45RA+ positively selected. This chain's CDR3 is CASSLGGASNQPQHF. The CDR3 region has the DNA TGTGCCAGCAGTTTAGGGGGGGCGAGCAATCAGCCCCAGCATTTT. The variable domain in full, with the rest retrieved from reference TRBV28 and TRBJ1-5, is DVKVTQSSRYLVKRTGEKVFLECVQDMDHENMFWYRQDPGLGLRLIYFSYDVKMKEKGDIPEGYSVSREKKERFSLILESASTNQTSMYLCASSLGGASNQPQHFGDGTRLSIL.